These T cell receptor beta chains were read from a single sample in a study of cytomegalovirus exposure and HLA in healthy donors. Clones were read by immunoSEQ multiplex PCR, and TCRdb kept only the in-frame ones, dropping some. The sample records about 150,000 clones, around three quarters being singletons. The sequenced material came from PBMCs. The origin of the receptors is a man aged 35-49 years in good health and CMV-seropositive. CDR3s include the opening cysteine and the closing phenylalanine or tryptophan. A D gene is named only where the DNA matches it firmly. For some rows the clone size is stated as once, few or many, or as a class when expanded; others skip it.

clone_size	v_call	d_call	cdr3_length	j_call	cdr3_aa	cdr3_nt
NA	TRBV10-1	NA	13	TRBJ2-1	CASSEIGDKGEFF	TGCGCCAGCAGTGAAATCGGCGACAAAGGCGAGTTCTTC
NA	TRBV18	TRBD1	12	TRBJ2-5	CASSPTGETQYF	TGTGCCAGCTCACCGACAGGGGAGACCCAGTACTTC
NA	TRBV6-6	TRBD2	16	TRBJ2-2	CASKPPGLENTGELFF	TGTGCCAGCAAACCTCCGGGACTAGAAAACACCGGGGAGCTGTTTTTT
NA	TRBV11-2	NA	14	TRBJ1-5	CASSFAGGNQPQHF	TGTGCCAGCAGCTTCGCAGGGGGCAATCAGCCCCAGCATTTT
few	TRBV10-3	TRBD1	15	TRBJ1-3	CAIRGAGQGRNTIYF	TGTGCCATCAGGGGGGCCGGACAGGGTAGAAACACCATATATTTT
NA	TRBV7-2	NA	13	TRBJ1-5	CASSFFEGQPQHF	TGTGCCAGCAGCTTTTTTGAGGGACAGCCCCAGCATTTT
NA	TRBV7-6	NA	15	TRBJ1-3	CASSGAMDSGNTIYF	TGTGCCAGCAGCGGAGCAATGGACTCTGGAAACACCATATATTTT
NA	TRBV5-1	TRBD1	16	TRBJ1-4	CASSGGQGLSNEKLFF	TGCGCCAGCAGCGGCGGACAGGGCCTTTCTAATGAAAAACTGTTTTTT
NA	TRBV11-3	NA	13	TRBJ1-5	CASSLSRRQPQHF	TGTGCCAGCAGCTTAAGTAGAAGACAGCCCCAGCATTTT
NA	TRBV5-6	TRBD2	18	TRBJ2-3	CASSFFGLAGGPTDTQYF	TGTGCCAGCAGCTTCTTCGGACTAGCGGGAGGGCCGACAGATACGCAGTATTTT
NA	TRBV10-3	NA	10	TRBJ2-5	CAIGEETQYF	TGTGCCATCGGAGAAGAGACCCAGTACTTC
NA	TRBV7-7	NA	14	TRBJ2-2	CASSLGQNDGELFF	TGTGCCAGCAGCCTTGGACAGAATGACGGGGAGCTGTTTTTT
NA	TRBV28	NA	13	TRBJ1-1	CASARVPNTEAFF	TGTGCCAGCGCGAGGGTACCGAACACTGAAGCTTTCTTT
NA	TRBV7-9	NA	14	TRBJ2-3	CASSPRRSTDTQYF	TGTGCCAGCAGCCCGCGTCGTAGCACAGATACGCAGTATTTT
NA	TRBV5-8	TRBD1	12	TRBJ2-7	CASSLTGDEQYF	TGTGCCAGCAGCCTTACAGGGGACGAGCAGTACTTC
NA	TRBV5-1	TRBD2	16	TRBJ2-2	CASSLALAENTGELFF	TGCGCCAGCAGCTTGGCACTAGCGGAGAACACCGGGGAGCTGTTTTTT
NA	TRBV4-3	NA	15	TRBJ2-1	CASSQAVGEYNEQFF	TGCGCCAGCAGCCAAGCCGTCGGAGAATACAATGAGCAGTTCTTC
NA	TRBV5-4	TRBD1	15	TRBJ1-1	CASSSRTGLETEAFF	TGTGCCAGCAGCTCTAGGACAGGGCTGGAAACTGAAGCTTTCTTT
NA	TRBV28	TRBD1	15	TRBJ1-4	CASGWVGQGNEKLFF	TGTGCCAGCGGGTGGGTGGGACAGGGGAATGAAAAACTGTTTTTT
NA	TRBV19	NA	13	TRBJ2-2	CASRDRNTGELFF	TGTGCCAGTAGGGACAGGAACACCGGGGAGCTGTTTTTT
few	TRBV5-1	TRBD1	18	TRBJ1-2	CASSLGAGTGGSNYGYTF	TGCGCCAGCAGCTTGGGGGCCGGGACAGGGGGTTCTAACTATGGCTACACCTTC
NA	TRBV28	TRBD1	15	TRBJ2-7	CASSLTTTGSYEQYF	TGTGCCAGCAGTTTAACCACGACAGGGTCCTACGAGCAGTACTTC
few	TRBV19	NA	13	TRBJ2-3	CASNSLGAYTQYF	TGTGCCAGTAACTCCCTTGGGGCGTATACGCAGTATTTT
NA	TRBV15	NA	16	TRBJ2-5	CATSRAGGRSRETQYF	TGTGCCACCAGCAGAGCTGGTGGCCGCTCCAGGGAGACCCAGTACTTC
NA	TRBV7-8	TRBD1	15	TRBJ2-1	CASSSEGGRSVVQFF	TGTGCCAGCAGCTCAGAAGGGGGCAGATCTGTTGTGCAGTTCTTC
few	TRBV7-2	TRBD1	15	TRBJ2-1	CASSVQGGSYNEQFF	TGTGCCAGCAGCGTACAGGGGGGATCCTACAATGAGCAGTTCTTC
NA	TRBV11-2	TRBD1	13	TRBJ2-4	CASGGDRENIQYF	TGTGCCAGTGGAGGGGACAGGGAAAACATTCAGTACTTC
NA	TRBV10-2	NA	17	TRBJ1-2	CASTAHGDGRRLGGYTF	TGCGCCAGCACCGCCCATGGGGACGGGAGGCGTCTTGGGGGCTACACCTTC
NA	TRBV2	NA	16	TRBJ2-2	CASTSKGTSLTGELFF	TGTGCCAGCACTTCTAAGGGGACATCTCTCACCGGGGAGCTGTTTTTT
NA	TRBV25-1	NA	14	TRBJ1-3	CASSESHSGNTIYF	TGTGCCAGCAGTGAATCCCACTCTGGAAACACCATATATTTT
NA	TRBV6-5	NA	14	TRBJ2-1	CASSYGGSYNEQFF	TGTGCCAGCAGTTACGGAGGCTCCTACAATGAGCAGTTCTTC
NA	TRBV7-9	TRBD2	14	TRBJ2-1	CASSSGLANNEQFF	TGTGCCAGCAGCTCGGGACTAGCAAACAATGAGCAGTTCTTC
NA	TRBV6-4	TRBD2	15	TRBJ2-3	CASSGLAGSTDTQYF	TGTGCCAGCAGTGGACTAGCGGGCAGCACAGATACGCAGTATTTT
NA	TRBV5-1	TRBD1	16	TRBJ1-1	CASSLDRGQGATEAFF	TGCGCCAGCAGCTTGGATCGTGGACAGGGGGCGACTGAAGCTTTCTTT
NA	TRBV7-6	TRBD2	17	TRBJ2-7	CASSSPGLAGGTYEQYF	TGTGCCAGCAGCTCCCCTGGACTAGCGGGAGGGACCTACGAGCAGTACTTC
NA	TRBV19	TRBD2	15	TRBJ2-1	CASTVLGGSYNEQFF	TGTGCCAGTACCGTACTGGGAGGGTCCTACAATGAGCAGTTCTTC
NA	TRBV5-1	TRBD2	20	TRBJ2-7	CASSLGGQTSGGAPRDEQYF	TGCGCCAGCAGCTTGGGCGGACAGACTAGCGGAGGTGCGCCACGGGACGAGCAGTACTTC
NA	TRBV15	TRBD1	17	TRBJ1-3	CATSRPGQGFSGNTIYF	TGTGCCACCAGCAGACCGGGACAGGGGTTCTCTGGAAACACCATATATTTT
NA	TRBV5-4	TRBD2	18	TRBJ2-1	CASTYGTSGRAFYNEQFF	TGTGCCAGCACCTACGGGACTAGCGGGAGGGCCTTTTACAATGAGCAGTTCTTC
NA	TRBV6-5	NA	12	TRBJ2-1	CASSYGQVEQFF	TGTGCCAGCAGTTACGGGCAGGTGGAGCAGTTCTTC
NA	TRBV18	NA	14	TRBJ2-5	CASSTNSGQETQYF	TGTGCCAGCTCAACCAACAGCGGGCAAGAGACCCAGTACTTC
once	TRBV7-8	NA	13	TRBJ1-5	CASSLDRNQPQHF	TGTGCCAGCAGCTTAGACAGAAATCAGCCCCAGCATTTT
NA	TRBV2	TRBD2	16	TRBJ2-3	CASSERGLAGLDTQYF	TGTGCCAGCAGTGAAAGGGGACTAGCGGGCTTGGATACGCAGTATTTT
NA	TRBV5-1	TRBD2	15	TRBJ2-1	CASSQIAGDINEQFF	TGCGCCAGCAGCCAAATAGCGGGGGACATAAATGAGCAGTTCTTC
NA	TRBV5-1	NA	13	TRBJ2-7	CASTGPGAYEQYF	TGCGCCAGCACAGGGCCTGGGGCCTACGAGCAGTACTTC